Listed here are 5 T cell receptor beta chains from one sample, sequenced in a study of CD39 and CD103 CD8 tumor-infiltrating T cells. Produced via immunoSEQ multiplex PCR; TCRdb's table is partial and in-frame only. The data show 2,000 to 2,500 clones, 70% to 85% seen once. Sample: CD39- CD103- CD8+ T cells sorted from the tumor. The subset: CD103-CD39- double-negative CD45RA- CD8 T cells. These receptors were taken from a human donor with head and neck squamous cell carcinoma.

This chain joins TRBV29-1 and TRBJ2-1; perhaps TRBD1 as D (6 bases). CDR1 is SQVTM, CDR2 ANQGSEA, per germline. V lost 4 bases, J lost 10 bases, and 23 bases lay in between. CDR3 size: 15 residues. Here the CDR3 reads CSVVPIQGLALEQFF. Written as DNA, the CDR3 is TGCAGCGTTGTCCCGATACAGGGCCTGGCCTTAGAGCAGTTCTTC.

J is TRBJ1-1 and V is TRBV29-1, with D maybe TRBD1 (5 bases). Germline CDR1 SQVTM, CDR2 ANQGSEA. CDR3 length equals 10 residues. V dropped 3 bases and J dropped 10 bases, with 9 bases sitting between them. DNA for the CDR3: TGCAGCGTTGACAGGGTTGGAGCTTTCTTT. As protein: CSVDRVGAFF.

There are a few counts of this clone. The chain joins TRBV4-2 to TRBJ2-3; 9 bases agree with TRBD2. The CDR3 extends over 16 amino acids. CDR1 is LGHNA, CDR2 YNFKEQ, per germline. V lost 0 bases to trimming and J lost 3 bases; unmatched junction nucleotides: 4. CDR3 in DNA: TGTGCCAGCAGCCAAGATCAGGCGGGGGGGACAGATACGCAGTATTTT. Protein sequence: CASSQDQAGGTDTQYF.

This clone was counted between two and nine times. The chain is built from TRBV28 and TRBJ2-7; possibly TRBD2 for D (5 bases). The CDR3 is 16 residues long. V lost 8 bases and J 3 bases, leaving 23 bases between the germline ends. The germline V gene has CDR1 MDHEN and CDR2 SYDVKM. This CDR3 is CASLGEKRNRHYEQYF. The CDR3 coding sequence is TGTGCCAGCCTCGGGGAGAAACGAAATAGGCACTACGAGCAGTACTTC.

In its sample, this clone was seen a few times. V is TRBV7-8 and J is TRBJ1-1, with D possibly being TRBD1 (6 bases). CDR3 length equals 11 residues. The germline V and J ends were trimmed by 5 bases and 6 bases, with 7 bases remaining between them. CDR1 and CDR2 from the germline V gene are SGHVS and FQNEAQ. The CDR3 coding sequence is TGTGCCAGCAGCGAGGGGGCTGAAGCTTTCTTT. This sequence encodes CASSEGAEAFF.